This T cell receptor (beta chain) was documented in a study of shared clonotypes between healthy human individuals. Sequencing used immunoSEQ multiplex PCR; TCRdb keeps in-frame clones, though not all of them. Here the sample spans 90,000 to 120,000 clones, 67% being singletons. Study results and caveats: Larger richness was generally estimated for naive than memory subsets.

The CDR3 is 14 residues long. Germline CDR1 and CDR2: SNHLY and FYNNEI. V lost 4 bases and J lost 2, with 12 bases in between. CD8 memory was a combination of CD45RO+ cells and CCR7-negative CD45RA+ TemRA cells. A note on this clone: No antigen is known for it.

Sequenced: memory CD8+ T cells sorted from blood. As to subset: CD45RO+ cells pooled with CCR7-negative TemRA cells. The V and J genes are TRBV2 and TRBJ2-7, with D possibly matching TRBD1 (6 bases). This TCR was recovered from a woman in her twenties or thirties in good health. DNA for the CDR3: TGTGCCAGCAGTGTGGACAGTGGGGCCTACGAGCAGTACTTC. Its protein is CASSVDSGAYEQYF.